This T cell receptor beta chain was sequenced for a study of metastatic and nonmetastatic thyroid tumors. In the study overall: Repertoires of blood and of tissue (tumor or nodule) from malignant and benign thyroid patients were compared. Study observations and caveats: Benign nodules reportedly had significantly lower TCR beta diversity than malignant thyroid tumors in blood and tumor.

Trimming stripped 0 bases from V and 2 bases from J, with 10 bases between. This CDR3 contains 15 residues. Germline V gene data show CDR1 as SGHRS and CDR2 as YFSETQ. Thyroid surgery was performed in patients who had received no treatment beforehand. Original processing methods: For papillary thyroid cancer, a distant-metastasis classifier was constructed from CDR3 differences observed across clinicopathological groups. TCRdb reanalyzed the PCR reads with MiXCR. It is TCRdb's table, rather than the study itself, that gives the V and J calls and clone size. The data contain under 60,000 clones, 22% of them seen just once; the ten biggest clones take up approximately 3.6%. Worth noting for this clone: The antigen is not known.

Sequenced sample: blood. This clonotype was obtained from a male donor with papillary thyroid cancer or a benign thyroid nodule (not recorded which). Some clones in this sample may be carry-over from other donors' samples. The rearrangement uses TRBV5-1 and TRBJ2-3, with a weak D call TRBD1 (6 bases). The CDR3 DNA is TGCGCCAGCAGCTTGGCGACAGGAAACACAGATACGCAGTATTTT. Protein: CASSLATGNTDTQYF.